Listed here is a single T cell receptor beta chain. The antigen is unknown. The data stem from a study of regulatory T cells in long-lasting Graves disease. The study, taken as a whole, reports: Among persistent patients, a larger number of public clonotypes were shared (over 2,500) than among newly diagnosed patients (about 1,000). When disease was persistent, TRBV28, TRBJ1-2 and TRBJ2-5 were the favored segments.

V was pared by 8 bases and J by 3 bases, with 14 bases between. The CDR3 sequence is 14 residues long. The germline V gene has CDR1 SGHTA and CDR2 FQGNSA. Time point of the sample: newly diagnosed GD, antithyroid drugs for less than 3 months. The authors made the TCR library using RNA they extracted from PBMCs. Construction of TCR beta libraries relied on iRepertoire HTBI primers and on Arm-PCR targeting CDR3 regions. Via MiXCR, TCRdb re-called the multiplex PCR reads, giving one row per CDR3 protein. The sample yields roughly 440,000 distinct CDR3 sequences, about a sixth seen once. Another study also made use of these data, one on T cells in Graves' hyperthyroidism and ophthalmopathy. That source adds: Disease duration under 2 months; hyperthyroidism patients were aged 18 to 65.

The source is a woman younger than 35 with Graves disease. The rearrangement joins TRBV7-2 to TRBJ2-1; TRBD2 might be the D (5 bases). Sequencing was performed on peripheral blood mononuclear cells (PBMCs), taken at new diagnosis, from a patient treated with antithyroid drugs. The CDR3 DNA is TGTGCCAGCGTCCCCCTAGCAGACTACAATGAGCAGTTCTTC. It translates to CASVPLADYNEQFF.